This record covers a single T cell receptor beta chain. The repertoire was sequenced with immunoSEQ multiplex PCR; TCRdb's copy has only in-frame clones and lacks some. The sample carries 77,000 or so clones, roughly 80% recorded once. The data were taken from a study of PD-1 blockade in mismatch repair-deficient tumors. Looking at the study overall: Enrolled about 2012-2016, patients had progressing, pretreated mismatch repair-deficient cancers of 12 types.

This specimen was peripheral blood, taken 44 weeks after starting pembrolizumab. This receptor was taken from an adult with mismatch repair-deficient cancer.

The CDR3 nucleotides are TGCGCCAGCAGTCTGCAGGGGGCGCGGGGGCAGTTCTTC. It yields the protein CASSLQGARGQFF. This chain connects TRBV5-1 to TRBJ2-1, with 8 positions matching TRBD1. Germline lookup yields CDR1 SGHRS and CDR2 YFSETQ. Trimming cost V 5 bases and J 12 bases; bases outside gene matches: 10. This CDR3 comprises 13 residues.